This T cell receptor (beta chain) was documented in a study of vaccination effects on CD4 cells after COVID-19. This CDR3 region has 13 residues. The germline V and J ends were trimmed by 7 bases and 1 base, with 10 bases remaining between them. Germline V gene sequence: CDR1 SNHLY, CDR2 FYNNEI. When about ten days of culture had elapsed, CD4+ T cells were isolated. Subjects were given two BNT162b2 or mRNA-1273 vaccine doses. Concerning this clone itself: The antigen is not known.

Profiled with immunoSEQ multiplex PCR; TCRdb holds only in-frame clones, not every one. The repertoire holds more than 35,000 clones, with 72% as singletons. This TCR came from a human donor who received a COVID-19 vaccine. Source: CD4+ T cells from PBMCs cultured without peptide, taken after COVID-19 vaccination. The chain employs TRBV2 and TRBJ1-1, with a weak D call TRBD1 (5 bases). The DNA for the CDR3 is TGTGCCAGCAAGGGACCGGGGAACACTGAAGCTTTCTTT. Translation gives CASKGPGNTEAFF.